This paragraph reports one T cell receptor beta chain. The data derive from a study of CD8 T cells in Susac syndrome. Random hexamers were used to reverse transcribe an amount of about 0.5 to 1 ug RNA. TCRdb processed the immunoSEQ multiplex PCR reads anew with MiXCR; each CDR3 protein has one entry. The sample has 100,000 to 150,000 distinct CDR3 sequences, roughly 80% seen once; the top ten hold roughly 0.53%. Deletions cut 11 bases from V and 3 bases from J, with 12 bases between. Germline V CDR1 and CDR2: KGHDR, SFDVKD. The CDR3 has 12 residues. This sequence originates from a human donor with multiple sclerosis. The sequenced sample was CD8+ T cells from PBMCs. The chain carries TRBV24-1 and TRBJ1-2; possible D gene TRBD1, 6 bases. The CDR3 bases are TGTGCCATCAGGGGCCGGGACTATGGCTACACCTTC. This gives the protein CAIRGRDYGYTF.